A selection of T cell receptor beta chains follows, all from one sample in a study of T cells after yellow fever vaccination. Each CDR3 protein is one row after TCRdb ran MiXCR on the 5' RACE reads. The sample lists about 30,000 distinct CDR3 sequences, nearly 4.5% seen once, with under 55% in the top ten. Sequenced material: CD8+ T cells sorted from PBMCs, taken 5 days after the yellow fever booster vaccination. These receptors were collected from a man aged 30 to 45 who received the YFV17D yellow fever vaccine. The CDR3 runs from the conserved cysteine through the conserved F or W. Each record gives: CDR3 protein, CDR3 DNA, D gene, V gene, J gene, clone size. A D gene is named only where the DNA matches it firmly. Clone size is not always given. Where it is, it says once, few, many or a class for expanded clones.

CDR3 protein: CASSYSPSYEQYF
CDR3 DNA: TGTGCCAGCAGTTACTCGCCCAGCTACGAGCAGTACTTC
D gene: NA
V gene: TRBV6-5
J gene: TRBJ2-7
clone size: many

CDR3 protein: CATSRDLSGDEQYF
CDR3 DNA: TGTGCCACCAGCAGAGATCTTAGCGGCGACGAGCAGTACTTC
D gene: NA
V gene: TRBV15
J gene: TRBJ2-7
clone size: many

CDR3 protein: CASSLERFTDTQYF
CDR3 DNA: TGTGCCAGCAGCTTAGAGAGATTCACAGATACGCAGTATTTT
D gene: NA
V gene: TRBV13
J gene: TRBJ2-3
clone size: many

CDR3 protein: CDSSPSGRARYEQYF
CDR3 DNA: TGTGACAGCAGCCCTAGCGGGAGGGCCAGGTACGAGCAGTACTTC
D gene: TRBD2
V gene: TRBV7-6
J gene: TRBJ2-7
clone size: many

CDR3 protein: CSARDQLSGISYNEQFF
CDR3 DNA: TGCAGTGCTAGAGACCAACTCAGCGGTATCTCCTACAATGAGCAGTTCTTC
D gene: NA
V gene: TRBV20-1
J gene: TRBJ2-1
clone size: many

CDR3 protein: CASSLALGYSNQPQHF
CDR3 DNA: TGTGCCAGCAGTTTAGCGCTCGGATATAGCAATCAGCCCCAGCATTTT
D gene: NA
V gene: TRBV12-3/TRBV12-4
J gene: TRBJ1-5
clone size: many

CDR3 protein: CATSERGFSQPQHF
CDR3 DNA: TGTGCCACCAGTGAAAGAGGGTTTAGTCAGCCCCAGCATTTT
D gene: NA
V gene: TRBV24-1
J gene: TRBJ1-5
clone size: many

CDR3 protein: CSHQDLRGEAGELFF
CDR3 DNA: TGCAGCCACCAGGACCTCCGAGGGGAGGCCGGGGAGCTGTTTTTT
D gene: NA
V gene: TRBV29-1
J gene: TRBJ2-2
clone size: many

CDR3 protein: CASRLRLAGGQETQYF
CDR3 DNA: TGTGCCAGCAGACTGAGACTAGCGGGCGGCCAAGAGACCCAGTACTTC
D gene: TRBD2
V gene: TRBV7-8
J gene: TRBJ2-5
clone size: many

CDR3 protein: CASRTGAHSVEAKNIQYF
CDR3 DNA: TGCGCCAGCAGGACAGGGGCCCACTCTGTCGAAGCCAAAAACATTCAGTACTTC
D gene: TRBD1
V gene: TRBV23-1
J gene: TRBJ2-4
clone size: many

CDR3 protein: CASRGTGDEQFF
CDR3 DNA: TGTGCCAGTAGAGGGACGGGTGATGAGCAGTTCTTC
D gene: NA
V gene: TRBV19
J gene: TRBJ2-1
clone size: many

CDR3 protein: CASSSGTNYNEQFF
CDR3 DNA: TGTGCCAGCAGTTCAGGGACTAACTACAATGAGCAGTTCTTC
D gene: TRBD2
V gene: TRBV6-2/TRBV6-3
J gene: TRBJ2-1
clone size: many

CDR3 protein: CASSSSGAYNEQFF
CDR3 DNA: TGTGCCAGCAGTTCTAGCGGGGCCTACAATGAGCAGTTCTTC
D gene: TRBD2
V gene: TRBV27
J gene: TRBJ2-1
clone size: many

CDR3 protein: CASSSLFGSSYNEQFF
CDR3 DNA: TGTGCCAGCAGCTCCCTTTTTGGGAGCTCCTACAATGAGCAGTTCTTC
D gene: NA
V gene: TRBV7-2
J gene: TRBJ2-1
clone size: many

CDR3 protein: CASTLHGGNTGELFF
CDR3 DNA: TGTGCCAGCACCCTCCACGGGGGGAACACCGGGGAGCTGTTTTTT
D gene: NA
V gene: TRBV28
J gene: TRBJ2-2
clone size: many

CDR3 protein: CASSRGLGGSETQYF
CDR3 DNA: TGTGCTAGCAGCCGTGGTCTGGGGGGCTCCGAGACCCAGTACTTC
D gene: NA
V gene: TRBV7-7
J gene: TRBJ2-5
clone size: many

CDR3 protein: CSASSIAGVSSYEQYF
CDR3 DNA: TGCAGTGCAAGCTCCATAGCGGGAGTTAGCTCCTACGAGCAGTACTTC
D gene: TRBD2
V gene: TRBV20-1
J gene: TRBJ2-7
clone size: NA

CDR3 protein: CASSYGTGWDSGANVLTF
CDR3 DNA: TGTGCCAGCAGTTACGGGACAGGGTGGGACTCTGGGGCCAACGTCCTGACTTTC
D gene: TRBD1
V gene: TRBV6-5
J gene: TRBJ2-6
clone size: many

CDR3 protein: CSAIPGTGVNQPQHF
CDR3 DNA: TGCAGTGCCATCCCCGGGACAGGGGTCAATCAGCCCCAGCATTTT
D gene: TRBD1
V gene: TRBV20-1
J gene: TRBJ1-5
clone size: few

CDR3 protein: CAISRSTQEGNEQFF
CDR3 DNA: TGTGCCATCAGTCGTAGTACTCAAGAGGGCAATGAGCAGTTCTTC
D gene: NA
V gene: TRBV10-3
J gene: TRBJ2-1
clone size: many

CDR3 protein: CASSLYGPSGTSTDTQYF
CDR3 DNA: TGTGCCAGCAGTTTATATGGGCCCTCAGGAACTAGCACAGATACGCAGTATTTT
D gene: NA
V gene: TRBV27
J gene: TRBJ2-3
clone size: many

CDR3 protein: CASSGGGGRPTDTQYF
CDR3 DNA: TGTGCCAGCAGCGGGGGCGGCGGGAGGCCCACAGATACGCAGTATTTT
D gene: TRBD2
V gene: TRBV9
J gene: TRBJ2-3
clone size: many

CDR3 protein: CASSYDWSYNEQFF
CDR3 DNA: TGTGCCAGCAGTTACGATTGGTCCTACAATGAGCAGTTCTTC
D gene: NA
V gene: TRBV6-2/TRBV6-3
J gene: TRBJ2-1
clone size: many

CDR3 protein: CASSEAGQRRLYNEQFF
CDR3 DNA: TGTGCCAGCAGTGAAGCGGGACAACGAAGGCTTTACAATGAGCAGTTCTTC
D gene: NA
V gene: TRBV2
J gene: TRBJ2-1
clone size: many

CDR3 protein: CASSPAGQNTGELFF
CDR3 DNA: TGTGCCAGCAGCCCGGCGGGACAGAACACCGGGGAGCTGTTTTTT
D gene: NA
V gene: TRBV6-2/TRBV6-3
J gene: TRBJ2-2
clone size: many

CDR3 protein: CASSRDLYGYTF
CDR3 DNA: TGTGCCAGCAGCCGGGACCTCTATGGCTACACCTTC
D gene: NA
V gene: TRBV6-2/TRBV6-3
J gene: TRBJ1-2
clone size: many

CDR3 protein: CASASGLEQFF
CDR3 DNA: TGTGCCAGTGCCTCGGGCCTTGAGCAGTTCTTC
D gene: NA
V gene: TRBV19
J gene: TRBJ2-1
clone size: many

CDR3 protein: CAWSVGRLELFF
CDR3 DNA: TGTGCCTGGAGTGTAGGGCGCCTCGAGCTGTTTTTT
D gene: NA
V gene: TRBV30
J gene: TRBJ2-2
clone size: many

CDR3 protein: CASSQGAGEAYNEQFF
CDR3 DNA: TGCGCCAGCAGCCAAGGAGCGGGAGAGGCCTACAATGAGCAGTTCTTC
D gene: TRBD2
V gene: TRBV4-3
J gene: TRBJ2-1
clone size: many

CDR3 protein: CASSESYEQYF
CDR3 DNA: TGTGCCAGCTCAGAAAGCTACGAGCAGTACTTC
D gene: NA
V gene: TRBV18
J gene: TRBJ2-7
clone size: many

CDR3 protein: CASSQDLAASGANVLTF
CDR3 DNA: TGCGCCAGCAGCCAAGATCTTGCGGCCTCTGGGGCCAACGTCCTGACTTTC
D gene: NA
V gene: TRBV4-3
J gene: TRBJ2-6
clone size: many

CDR3 protein: CASSPTAGTYEQYF
CDR3 DNA: TGTGCCAGCAGCCCCACGGCAGGGACCTACGAGCAGTACTTC
D gene: NA
V gene: TRBV13
J gene: TRBJ2-7
clone size: many